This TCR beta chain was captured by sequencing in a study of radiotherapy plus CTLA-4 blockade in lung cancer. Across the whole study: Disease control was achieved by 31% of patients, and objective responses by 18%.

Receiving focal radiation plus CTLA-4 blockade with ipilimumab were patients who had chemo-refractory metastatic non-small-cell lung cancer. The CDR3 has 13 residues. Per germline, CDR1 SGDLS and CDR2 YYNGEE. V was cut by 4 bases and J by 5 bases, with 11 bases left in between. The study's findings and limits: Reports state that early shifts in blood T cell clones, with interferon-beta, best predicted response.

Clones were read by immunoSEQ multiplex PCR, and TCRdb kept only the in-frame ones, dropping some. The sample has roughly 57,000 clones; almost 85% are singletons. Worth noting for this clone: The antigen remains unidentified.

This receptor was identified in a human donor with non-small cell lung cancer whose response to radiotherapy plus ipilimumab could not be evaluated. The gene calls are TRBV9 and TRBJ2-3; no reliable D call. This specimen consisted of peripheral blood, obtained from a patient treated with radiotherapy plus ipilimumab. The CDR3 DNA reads TGTGCCAGCAGCCCCGATCAGGAAGATACGCAGTATTTT. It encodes CASSPDQEDTQYF.